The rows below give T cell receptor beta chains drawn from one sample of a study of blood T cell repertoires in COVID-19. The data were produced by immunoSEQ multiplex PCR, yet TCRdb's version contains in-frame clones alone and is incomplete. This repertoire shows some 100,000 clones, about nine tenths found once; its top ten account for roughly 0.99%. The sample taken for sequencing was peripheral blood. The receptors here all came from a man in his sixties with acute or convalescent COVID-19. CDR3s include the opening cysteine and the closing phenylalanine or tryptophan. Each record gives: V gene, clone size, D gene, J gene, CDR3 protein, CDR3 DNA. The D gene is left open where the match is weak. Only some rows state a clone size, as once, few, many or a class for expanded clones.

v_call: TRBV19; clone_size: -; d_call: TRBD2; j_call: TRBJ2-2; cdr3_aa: CASSKTSGAYTGELFF; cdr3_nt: TGTGCCAGTAGTAAGACTAGCGGAGCATACACCGGGGAGCTGTTTTTT
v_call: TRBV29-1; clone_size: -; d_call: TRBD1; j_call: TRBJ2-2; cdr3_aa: CSVGRGQGTGELFF; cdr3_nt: TGCAGCGTCGGCAGGGGGCAGGGCACCGGGGAGCTGTTTTTT
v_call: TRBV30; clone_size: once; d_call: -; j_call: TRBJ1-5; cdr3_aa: CAWSVLGGGDQPQHF; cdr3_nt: TGTGCCTGGAGTGTACTAGGAGGGGGGGATCAGCCCCAGCATTTT
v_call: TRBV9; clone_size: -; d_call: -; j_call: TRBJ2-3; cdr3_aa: CASSPGLEYPDTQYF; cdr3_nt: TGTGCCAGCAGCCCAGGACTTGAATATCCGGATACGCAGTATTTT
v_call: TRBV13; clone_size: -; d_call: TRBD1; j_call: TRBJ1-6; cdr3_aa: CASTSSGTDNSPLHF; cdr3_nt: TGTGCCAGCACCTCCTCCGGGACAGATAATTCACCCCTCCACTTT
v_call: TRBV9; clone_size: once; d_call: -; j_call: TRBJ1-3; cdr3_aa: CASSVGGNSGNTIYF; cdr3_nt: TGTGCCAGCAGCGTAGGAGGGAACTCTGGAAACACCATATATTTT
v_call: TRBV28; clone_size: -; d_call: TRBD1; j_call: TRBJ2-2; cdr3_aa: CASSVGTGWTGELFF; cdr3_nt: TGTGCCAGCAGTGTCGGGACAGGGTGGACCGGGGAGCTGTTTTTT
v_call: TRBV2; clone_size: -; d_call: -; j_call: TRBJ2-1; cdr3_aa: CASTGDNHNEQFF; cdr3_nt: TGTGCCAGCACCGGGGACAACCACAATGAGCAGTTCTTC
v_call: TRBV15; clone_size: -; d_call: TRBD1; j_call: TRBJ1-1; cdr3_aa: CATSGDRNTEAFF; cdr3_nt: TGTGCCACCAGTGGGGACAGGAACACTGAAGCTTTCTTT
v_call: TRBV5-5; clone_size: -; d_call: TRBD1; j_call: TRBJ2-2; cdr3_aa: CASSSGTAGELFF; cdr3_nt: TGTGCCAGCAGCTCGGGGACAGCCGGGGAGCTGTTTTTT
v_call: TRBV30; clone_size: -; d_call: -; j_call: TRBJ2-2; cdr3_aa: CAWSPTGGIGELFF; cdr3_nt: TGTGCCTGGAGCCCGACAGGAGGCATCGGGGAGCTGTTTTTT
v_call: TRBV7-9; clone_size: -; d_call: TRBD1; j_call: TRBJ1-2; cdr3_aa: CASSPSGQAYGYTF; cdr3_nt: TGTGCCAGCAGCCCTTCGGGACAGGCCTATGGCTACACCTTC
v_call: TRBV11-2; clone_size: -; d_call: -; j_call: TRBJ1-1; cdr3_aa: CASSLAGVTEAFF; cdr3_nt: TGTGCCAGCAGCTTAGCAGGGGTCACTGAAGCTTTCTTT
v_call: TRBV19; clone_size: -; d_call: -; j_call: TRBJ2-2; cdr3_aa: CASSIEMGAGWPGELFF; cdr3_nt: TGTGCCAGTAGTATAGAAATGGGGGCGGGCTGGCCCGGGGAGCTGTTTTTT
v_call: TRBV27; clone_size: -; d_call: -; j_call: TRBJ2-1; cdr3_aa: CASSFGRGEQFF; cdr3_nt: TGTGCCAGCAGTTTTGGCCGGGGTGAGCAGTTCTTC
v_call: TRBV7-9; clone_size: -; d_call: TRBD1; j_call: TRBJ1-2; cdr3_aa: CASSLGTGGAFHGYTF; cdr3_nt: TGTGCCAGCAGCTTAGGAACAGGGGGCGCTTTTCATGGCTACACCTTC
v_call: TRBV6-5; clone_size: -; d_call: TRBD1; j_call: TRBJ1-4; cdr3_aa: CASKTMDRVNEKLFF; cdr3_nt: TGTGCCAGCAAGACGATGGACAGGGTTAATGAAAAACTGTTTTTT
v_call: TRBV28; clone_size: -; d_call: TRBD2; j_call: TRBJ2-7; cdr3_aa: CASSPGLAGPSYEQYF; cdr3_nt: TGTGCCAGCAGCCCGGGACTAGCGGGACCCTCCTACGAGCAGTACTTC
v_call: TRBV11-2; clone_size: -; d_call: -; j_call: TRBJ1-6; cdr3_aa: CASSLSGHLTSPLHF; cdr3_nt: TGTGCCAGCAGCCTTTCCGGACACTTAACTTCACCCCTCCACTTT
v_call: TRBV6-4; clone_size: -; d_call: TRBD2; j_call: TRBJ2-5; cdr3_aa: CASSDSAGGLETQYF; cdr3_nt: TGTGCCAGCAGTGACTCGGCGGGAGGGCTGGAGACCCAGTACTTC
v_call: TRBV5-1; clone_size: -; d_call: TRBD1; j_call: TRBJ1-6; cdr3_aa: CASSLDRDSQSPLHF; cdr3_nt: TGCGCCAGCAGCTTGGACCGGGACAGTCAGTCACCCCTCCACTTT
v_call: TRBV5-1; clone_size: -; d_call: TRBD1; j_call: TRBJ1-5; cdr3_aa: CASSTGTGRNQPQHF; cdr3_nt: TGCGCCAGCAGCACCGGGACAGGCCGCAATCAGCCCCAGCATTTT
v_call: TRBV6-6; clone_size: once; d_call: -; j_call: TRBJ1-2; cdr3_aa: CASSYGSALYGYTF; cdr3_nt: TGTGCCAGCAGTTATGGCAGCGCGCTCTATGGCTACACCTTC
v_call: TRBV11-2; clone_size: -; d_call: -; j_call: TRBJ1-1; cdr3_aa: CASSLGTRIHTEAFF; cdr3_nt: TGTGCCAGCAGCTTGGGGACTCGGATACACACTGAAGCTTTCTTT
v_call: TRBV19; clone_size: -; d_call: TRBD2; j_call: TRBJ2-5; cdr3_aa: CASSSSSGAQETQYF; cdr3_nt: TGTGCCAGTAGTTCGAGTAGCGGGGCCCAAGAGACCCAGTACTTC
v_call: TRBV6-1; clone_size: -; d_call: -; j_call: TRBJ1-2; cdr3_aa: CASSEGRNYGYTF; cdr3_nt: TGTGCCAGCAGTGAAGGCAGAAACTATGGCTACACCTTC
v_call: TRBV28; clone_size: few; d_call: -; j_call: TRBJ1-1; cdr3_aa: CASSFGSGALNTEAFF; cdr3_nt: TGTGCCAGCAGTTTTGGGTCAGGGGCCTTAAACACTGAAGCTTTCTTT
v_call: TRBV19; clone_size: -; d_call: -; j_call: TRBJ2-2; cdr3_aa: CASRMGARNGELFF; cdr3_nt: TGTGCCAGTAGGATGGGGGCCCGCAACGGGGAGCTGTTTTTT
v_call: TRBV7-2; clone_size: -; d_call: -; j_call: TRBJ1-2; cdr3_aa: CASSLGAGNGYTF; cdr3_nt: TGTGCCAGCAGCTTAGGGGCAGGGAATGGCTACACCTTC
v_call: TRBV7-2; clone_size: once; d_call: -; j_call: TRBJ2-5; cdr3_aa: CASSSFPRTDQETQYF; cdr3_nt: TGTGCCAGCAGCTCCTTCCCTAGGACAGACCAAGAGACCCAGTACTTC
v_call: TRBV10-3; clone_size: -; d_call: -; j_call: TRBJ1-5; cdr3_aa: CAISESRGPSNQPQHF; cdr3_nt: TGTGCCATCAGTGAGTCGCGAGGGCCTAGCAATCAGCCCCAGCATTTT
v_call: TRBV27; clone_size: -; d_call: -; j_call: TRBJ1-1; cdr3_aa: CASINLGGQNEAFF; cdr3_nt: TGTGCCAGCATTAATCTCGGGGGGCAAAATGAAGCTTTCTTT
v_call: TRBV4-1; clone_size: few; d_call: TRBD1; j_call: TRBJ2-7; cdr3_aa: CASSPGQSSSYEQYF; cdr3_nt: TGCGCCAGCAGCCCGGGACAGAGCAGCTCCTACGAGCAGTACTTC
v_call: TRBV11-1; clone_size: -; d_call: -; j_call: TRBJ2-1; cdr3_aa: CASSSGIADEQFF; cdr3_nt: TGTGCCAGCAGCTCGGGGATAGCCGATGAGCAGTTCTTC
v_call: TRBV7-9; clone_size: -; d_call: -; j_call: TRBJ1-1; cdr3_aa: CASSLDRDTWNTEAFF; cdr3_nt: TGTGCCAGCAGCTTAGACCGGGACACCTGGAACACTGAAGCTTTCTTT
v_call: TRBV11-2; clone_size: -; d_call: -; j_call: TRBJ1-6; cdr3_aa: CASSLVAGNRTPLHF; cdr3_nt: TGTGCCAGCAGCTTAGTGGCAGGCAACAGGACACCCCTCCACTTT